This entry concerns a single T cell receptor beta chain. This CDR3 is 16 amino acids long. Germline V lookup: CDR1 MGHDK, CDR2 SYGVNS. J was trimmed by 3 bases and V by 5 bases; bases with no gene match: 5. Here immunoSEQ multiplex PCR was the method, and the copy in TCRdb shows in-frame clones only, minus some. The data hold just over 95,000 clones, with approximately 88% observed a single time. The source of the sample is a study of T cell responses to AZD1222 COVID-19 vaccine. Sequences were derived from peripheral blood, sampled on day 0 of AZD1222 vaccination. The receptor was isolated from an adult in good health. The chain is built from TRBV25-1 and TRBJ2-3, with TRBD2 identical over 13 bases. In nucleotides, the CDR3 is TGTGCCAGCAGTACTCGGACTAGCGGGGGTACAGATACGCAGTATTTT. It codes for CASSTRTSGGTDTQYF.